The 15 T cell receptor beta chains below were found in one sample sequenced in a study of blood T cell repertoires in COVID-19 (TCRdb year 2020). The library was prepared using the immunoSEQ multiplex PCR assay. TCRdb carries this immuneACCESS record with in-frame sequences only. Its versions omit some clonotypes, under half of them owing to an unresolved V gene in the studies checked, with the rest unexplained. This sample is represented by 450,000 or so clones; roughly nine tenths of them were singletons. 0.7% to 1% of the sample is in the top ten clones. Sequences were obtained from peripheral blood. All receptors derive from a young man with COVID-19, enrolled during active disease.

The CDR3 region has the DNA TGTGCCAGCAGTGAAAAGCAACTTTTGGTGTTTTTT. Protein sequence: CASSEKQLLVFF. The chain uses TRBV6-1 and TRBJ2-2; the D is unclear. The germline V gene encodes CDR1 MNHNS and CDR2 SASEGT. The CDR3 extends over 12 amino acids. Trimming took 2 bases from V and 15 from J, leaving 13 bases between them.

The chain combines TRBV6-5 with TRBJ2-7; D ambiguous. Germline V gene data show CDR1 as MNHEY and CDR2 as SVGAGI. The CDR3 extends over 13 amino acids. CDR3 coding DNA: TGTGAGAGAGGAGCACCTCTCTCCTACGAGCAGTACTTC. Translating gives CERGAPLSYEQYF.

J is TRBJ1-2 and V is TRBV7-8, with D unresolved. Trimming removed 0 bases at V and 2 bases at J, with 4 bases between. Germline V gene lookup returns CDR1 SGHVS and CDR2 FQNEAQ. The CDR3 is 13 residues long. CDR3 DNA sequence: TGTGCCAGCAGCTTAGCAGCAAACTATGGCTACACCTTC. Protein product: CASSLAANYGYTF.

The chain recombines TRBV7-8 with TRBJ1-6, with 8 bases lining up with TRBD1. Germline CDR1 is SGHVS and CDR2 is FQNEAQ. CDR3 size: 16 residues. Trimming took 5 bases from V and 7 from J; bases not matched to a gene: 10. CDR3 sequence (DNA): TGTGCCAGCAGCAAACTCCGGGACAGGAGAAATTCACCCCTCCACTTT. It encodes CASSKLRDRRNSPLHF.

V and J are TRBV5-6 and TRBJ1-2, with 7 bases that match TRBD1. This CDR3 has 15 amino acids. The V and J ends lost 5 bases and 0 bases, in that order; junction bases with no gene match: 7. Germline V gene data show CDR1 as SGHDT and CDR2 as YYEEEE. The CDR3 bases are TGTGCCAGCAGATTTGGGACAGTAACTAACTATGGCTACACCTTC. Translated: CASRFGTVTNYGYTF.

A word on this clone: The same CDR3 can be traced to other DNA sequences in this sample. The chain recombines TRBV7-9 with TRBJ2-5; no clear D gene. The CDR3 is 12 amino acids. V was clipped by 1 base and J by 5 bases, with 5 bases between them. The germline CDR1 and CDR2 sequences are SEHNR and FQNEAQ (reference sequence). CDR3 amino acids: CASSLVSETQYF. DNA of the CDR3: TGTGCCAGCAGCTTAGTTAGTGAGACCCAGTACTTC.

The rearrangement links TRBV5-1 to TRBJ2-3; D may be TRBD2 (5 bases). The CDR3 covers 12 residues. V shed 2 bases and J shed 7 bases, with 8 bases lying between them. Germline V gene sequence: CDR1 SGHRS, CDR2 YFSETQ. CDR3 protein: CASSLEGYTQYF. DNA of the CDR3: TGCGCCAGCAGCTTAGAGGGATATACGCAGTATTTT.

The V gene is TRBV7-9, the J gene TRBJ1-1; a weak D match, TRBD1 (5 bases). This CDR3 contains 12 residues. Germline-derived CDR1 and CDR2 are SEHNR and FQNEAQ (reference sequence). Trimming pared 5 bases from V and 4 bases from J, leaving 8 bases between. In nucleotides, the CDR3 is TGTGCCAGCAGCCCCACAGGCACTGAAGCTTTCTTT. It translates to CASSPTGTEAFF. Looking up the rest from reference TRBV7-9 and TRBJ1-1 gives the full variable domain: DTGVSQNPRHKITKRGQNVTFRCDPISEHNRLYWYRQTLGQGPEFLTYFQNEAQLEKSRLLSDRFSAERPKGSFSTLEIQRTEQGDSAMYLCASSPTGTEAFFGQGTRLTVV.

This sequence joins TRBV2 and TRBJ2-7; 11 bases are shared with TRBD2. J gave up 4 bases and V 6 bases, and 5 bases lay outside the gene matches. The CDR3 spans 14 residues. In germline, CDR1 is SNHLY, CDR2 FYNNEI. The CDR3 protein is CASRPGLADYEQYF. The CDR3 DNA is TGTGCCAGCAGGCCGGGACTAGCGGATTACGAGCAGTACTTC.

The CDR3 spells CASSTYRGNTEAFF. CDR3 in DNA: TGTGCCAGCAGTACGTACAGGGGTAACACTGAAGCTTTCTTT. This chain connects TRBV11-3 to TRBJ1-1; TRBD1 matches 7 bases. The CDR3 is made up of 14 amino acids. Germline CDR1 reads SGHNT; CDR2 reads YENEEA. With V trimmed by 6 bases and J by 2 bases, 6 bases remained unmatched. The entire variable domain, with the rest obtained from reference TRBV11-3 and TRBJ1-1, is as follows: EAGVVQSPRYKIIEKKQPVAFWCNPISGHNTLYWYLQNLGQGPELLIRYENEEAVDDSQLPKDRFSAERLKGVDSTLKIQPAELGDSAVYLCASSTYRGNTEAFFGQGTRLTVV.

This chain links TRBV19 with TRBJ1-5; D not resolved. The CDR3 sequence is 14 residues long. Between the trimmed V and J ends, which lost 6 bases and 1 base, there was a span of 10 bases. Germline CDR1 and CDR2: LNHDA and SQIVND (reference sequence). The CDR3 DNA sequence: TGTGCCAGTAGGGAGGGCCAGAGCAATCAGCCCCAGCATTTT. The encoded protein is CASREGQSNQPQHF.

This clone came up once. The chain uses TRBV12-3 or TRBV12-4 and TRBJ1-1; TRBD1 is a possible D gene (6 bases). CDR3 length: 13 amino acids. V was pared by 5 bases and J by 0 bases, with 7 bases between. The CDR3, as DNA: TGTGCCAGCAGTACAGGGATGAACACTGAAGCTTTCTTT. This translates into CASSTGMNTEAFF.

The chain joins TRBV5-1 to TRBJ2-5; 11 nucleotides align to TRBD2. Per the germline V gene, CDR1 is SGHRS and CDR2 is YFSETQ. This CDR3 comprises 17 residues. Trimming took 3 bases from V and 2 from J; bases not matched to a gene: 9. The chain's CDR3 is CASSSGTSGTRQETQYF. The CDR3 DNA is TGCGCCAGCAGCTCCGGGACTAGCGGTACAAGACAAGAGACCCAGTACTTC.

V usage is TRBV5-4 and J usage is TRBJ1-1; possibly TRBD1 for D (6 bases). V lost 2 bases and J 7 bases, leaving 9 bases between the germline ends. This CDR3 contains 12 residues. Germline CDR1 and CDR2: SGHNT and YYREEE (reference sequence). This chain's CDR3 is CASSLQGDEAFF. The CDR3 DNA sequence: TGTGCCAGCAGCTTACAGGGTGATGAAGCTTTCTTT.

The chain has TRBV27 and TRBJ2-4; 9 bases align to TRBD1. This CDR3 spans 15 amino acids. V was clipped by 3 bases and J by 9 bases; unmatched bases: 9. The germline CDR1 and CDR2 sequences are MNHEY and SMNVEV (reference sequence). The CDR3 loop reads CASSFIPGQGPIQYF. The CDR3 bases are TGTGCCAGCAGTTTTATACCGGGACAGGGTCCCATTCAGTACTTC.